Below are 32 T cell receptor beta chains sequenced from a single sample in a study of cytomegalovirus exposure and HLA in healthy donors. 13 Jbeta primers and 60 Vbeta primers were used for the PCR. Measured with immunoSEQ multiplex PCR; TCRdb has only the in-frame clones, and not every one. This table has 150,000 or so clones, around 77% appearing once. Material for sequencing was PBMCs. These receptor sequences come from a man aged 50 or older in good health and CMV-seropositive.

This clone occurred a few times. The CDR3 coding sequence is TGTGCCAGCGGTTCCAGCTCTGGAAACACCATATATTTT. This encodes CASGSSSGNTIYF. V is TRBV7-9 and J is TRBJ1-3, with unresolved D. The ends were cut back, 8 bases at V and 0 bases at J, with 8 bases in the middle. The CDR3 has 13 amino acids. The germline gives CDR1 SEHNR, CDR2 FQNEAQ (reference sequence).

The chain links TRBV28 to TRBJ2-7; a possible D gene is TRBD1 (6 bases). Germline values: CDR1 MDHEN, CDR2 SYDVKM. The CDR3 totals 14 residues. Between the trimmed V and J ends, which lost 6 bases and 3 bases, there was a span of 15 bases. CDR3 sequence: CASRLQGSYYEQYF. The CDR3 region has the DNA TGTGCCAGCAGACTACAGGGATCATACTACGAGCAGTACTTC. Supplemented by reference TRBV28 and TRBJ2-7, the full variable domain reads DVKVTQSSRYLVKRTGEKVFLECVQDMDHENMFWYRQDPGLGLRLIYFSYDVKMKEKGDIPEGYSVSREKKERFSLILESASTNQTSMYLCASRLQGSYYEQYFGPGTRLTVT.

The chain employs TRBV11-2 and TRBJ2-2; maybe TRBD2 (5 bases). The germline V gene encodes CDR1 SGHAT and CDR2 FQNNGV. Trimming left V 2 bases short and J 4 bases short, with 17 bases between. This CDR3 has 17 residues. As DNA, the CDR3 is TGTGCCAGCAGCTTAATAGGACTGTCCCGCGGCACCGGGGAGCTGTTTTTT. Translated, it gives CASSLIGLSRGTGELFF.

V usage is TRBV7-2 and J usage is TRBJ2-2; D not resolved. The CDR3 contains 14 residues. Germline V gives CDR1 SGHTA, CDR2 FQGNSA. Deletions cut 1 base from V and 5 bases from J, with 8 bases between. The CDR3 here is CASSLDGFTGELFF. For the CDR3, the DNA is TGTGCCAGCAGCTTAGACGGTTTTACCGGGGAGCTGTTTTTT. The full variable domain, in which reference TRBV7-2 and TRBJ2-2 provide the parts outside the CDR3, is GAGVSQSPSNKVTEKGKDVELRCDPISGHTALYWYRQSLGQGLEFLIYFQGNSAPDKSGLPSDRFSAERTGGSVSTLTIQRTQQEDSAVYLCASSLDGFTGELFFGEGSRLTVL.

V usage is TRBV10-2 and J usage is TRBJ2-5; TRBD2 might be the D (5 bases). The better agreement between TRBJ2-7 and the DNA end casts doubt on the J call. The CDR3 is made up of 12 amino acids. Germline V CDR1 and CDR2: WSHSY, SAAADI. The chain's CDR3 is CASGRESYEQYF. CDR3 in DNA: TGCGCCAGCGGTCGGGAATCCTACGAGCAGTACTTC.

This clone was counted a few times. The genes are TRBV19 and TRBJ1-2, with D maybe TRBD1 (5 bases). V lost 2 bases and J lost 6, with 13 bases in between. CDR1 is LNHDA and CDR2 is SQIVND in the germline V gene (reference sequence). The CDR3 covers 14 residues. CDR3 DNA sequence: TGTGCCAGTAGTATAACTCGACAGCAGAATGGCTACACCTTC. Its protein is CASSITRQQNGYTF.

This chain links TRBV6-1 with TRBJ1-5, with 9 positions matching TRBD1. The CDR3 has 15 amino acids. Trimming cost V 4 bases and J 7 bases; bases outside gene matches: 8. CDR1 MNHNS and CDR2 SASEGT come from the germline V gene. CDR3 nucleotides: TGTGCCAGCAGTGGGGGGACAGGGAAGATCCAGCCCCAGCATTTT. Its protein product is CASSGGTGKIQPQHF.

The chain carries TRBV19 and TRBJ2-4; 9 bases map to TRBD2. With 9 bases clipped from V and 4 bases from J, the junction kept 7 bases outside the gene matches. The germline V gene has CDR1 LNHDA and CDR2 SQIVND (reference sequence). This CDR3 is built from 14 residues. This CDR3 reads CASRGSGGKNIQYF. CDR3 coding DNA: TGTGCCAGCCGGGGTAGCGGGGGAAAAAACATTCAGTACTTC.

The genes are TRBV7-3 and TRBJ2-3, with 10 bases matching TRBD2. The CDR3 is 15 residues long. V trimming: 5 bases; J trimming: 9 bases; junction bases outside the gene matches: 11. CDR1 and CDR2 (germline): SGHTA, FQGTGA. CDR3 sequence: CASSITSGDPTTQYF. CDR3 nucleotide sequence: TGTGCCAGCAGCATCACTAGCGGGGACCCCACGACGCAGTATTTT.

The chain is built from TRBV29-1 and TRBJ1-1; tentatively, D is TRBD1 (6 bases). Trimming left V 6 bases short and J 1 base short, with 12 bases between. CDR1 is SQVTM and CDR2 is ANQGSEA in the germline V gene. The CDR3 covers 13 residues. This chain's CDR3 is CSVWTAANTEAFF. The CDR3 DNA reads TGCAGCGTCTGGACAGCAGCGAACACTGAAGCTTTCTTT.

The chain links TRBV7-2 to TRBJ1-5; tentative D call: TRBD1 (6 bases). In germline, CDR1 is SGHTA, CDR2 FQGNSA. This CDR3 spans 14 amino acids. Between the trimmed V and J ends, which lost 5 bases and 2 bases, there was a span of 10 bases. The CDR3 DNA sequence: TGTGCCAGCAGCCGGGACAAAGGCAATCAGCCCCAGCATTTT. Protein: CASSRDKGNQPQHF.

This clone occurred a few times. This chain uses TRBV7-6 with TRBJ1-4; D uncertain. Germline V lookup: CDR1 SGHVS, CDR2 FNYEAQ. This CDR3 has 16 residues. The V and J ends lost 1 base and 4 bases respectively, with 13 bases between them. The DNA for the CDR3 is TGTGCCAGCAGCTTAGGCTCGTTCGCGGGTAATGAAAAACTGTTTTTT. Its protein is CASSLGSFAGNEKLFF.

This chain links TRBV21-1 with TRBJ1-3; TRBD1 is taken as the D call from the table, unchecked against the DNA. TRBV21-1 is deemed a pseudogene. The CDR3 covers 16 residues. The CDR3 spells CASSKDDRESGNTIYF. Written as DNA, the CDR3 is TGTGCCAGCAGCAAAGATGACAGAGAATCTGGAAACACCATATATTTT.

The chain joins TRBV19 to TRBJ1-2; weak D call: TRBD1 (5 bases). There are 14 residues in the CDR3. The germline CDR1 and CDR2 sequences are LNHDA and SQIVND (reference sequence). V was cut by 7 bases and J by 8 bases, with 20 bases left in between. The DNA for the CDR3 is TGTGCCAGTATTACCGTCTCATCAGGGCAGGGCTACACCTTC. Residues: CASITVSSGQGYTF. Variable domain in full (rest from reference TRBV19 and TRBJ1-2): DGGITQSPKYLFRKEGQNVTLSCEQNLNHDAMYWYRQDPGQGLRLIYYSQIVNDFQKGDIAEGYSVSREKKESFPLTVTSAQKNPTAFYLCASITVSSGQGYTFGSGTRLTVV.

In its sample, this clone was seen a few times. The rearrangement uses TRBV7-8 and TRBJ2-4, with a weak D call TRBD1 (6 bases). The CDR3 contains 16 residues. Trimming removed 4 bases at V and 4 bases at J, with 17 bases between. Germline V lookup: CDR1 SGHVS, CDR2 FQNEAQ. The CDR3 here is CASSSTWLGAKNIQYF. For the CDR3, the DNA is TGTGCCAGCAGCTCCACTTGGCTGGGGGCAAAAAACATTCAGTACTTC.

The rearrangement joins TRBV11-3 to TRBJ2-7; 7 nucleotides agree with TRBD1. The V segment lost 4 bases and the J segment 2 bases; nucleotides outside the gene matches: 5. The CDR3 is 14 amino acids. Per the germline V gene, CDR1 is SGHNT and CDR2 is YENEEA. CDR3 in amino acids: CASSSGTAPYEQYF. As DNA, the CDR3 is TGTGCCAGCAGCTCCGGGACAGCCCCCTACGAGCAGTACTTC.

This sequence joins TRBV4-1 and TRBJ1-1, with D possibly matching TRBD1 (6 bases). The V end was cut by 2 bases, the J end by 0 bases, with 10 bases between. The CDR3 is 15 residues long. Germline V lookup: CDR1 MGHRA, CDR2 YSYEKL. The CDR3 nucleotides read TGCGCCAGCAGCCAAAGCGGGACACTGAACACTGAAGCTTTCTTT. Encoded protein: CASSQSGTLNTEAFF.

The chain joins TRBV10-3 to TRBJ2-3, with D tentatively TRBD2 (6 bases). This CDR3 has 17 amino acids. The germline CDR1 and CDR2 sequences are ENHRY and SYGVKD. V shed 3 bases and J shed 2 bases, with 18 bases lying between them. CDR3 loop: CAISDPGLGENTDTQYF. For the CDR3, the DNA is TGTGCCATCAGTGACCCGGGACTGGGGGAAAACACAGATACGCAGTATTTT.

CDR3 amino acids: CASFQGLKLFF. The CDR3 DNA is TGTGCCAGCTTTCAGGGCCTAAAACTGTTTTTT. The J gene is TRBJ1-4, the V gene TRBV6-1; D possibly corresponds to TRBD1 (5 bases). V was pared by 8 bases and J by 10 bases, with 11 bases between. The CDR3 spans 11 residues. CDR1 and CDR2 (germline): MNHNS, SASEGT.

A note on this clone: One junction end does not reproduce the germline sequence, and a read error may be involved. The CDR3 loop is CASSLSNLGGTGAGEQFF. CDR3 DNA sequence: TGTGCTAGCAGCTTAAGCAATCTGGGCGGGACAGGGGCTGGTGAGCAGTTCTTC. The chain employs TRBV7-7 and TRBJ2-1, with TRBD1 matching over 10 bases. The CDR3 extends over 18 amino acids. Germline CDR1 and CDR2: SSHAT and FNYEAQ (reference sequence).

This clone was recorded a few times. The chain carries TRBV4-3 and TRBJ2-7, with 9 bases identical to TRBD1. V dropped 1 base and J dropped 3; count of bases not matched to a gene: 4. This CDR3 comprises 15 residues. Per the germline V gene, CDR1 is LGHNA and CDR2 is YSLEER. The CDR3 region has the DNA TGCGCCAGCAGCCAAGGAGAGGGACAGGGCTACGAGCAGTACTTC. Its translation is CASSQGEGQGYEQYF.

This chain connects TRBV9 to TRBJ2-3; TRBD2 agrees at 11 bases. The V and J ends lost 0 bases and 1 base, in that order; junction bases with no gene match: 1. Germline V lookup: CDR1 SGDLS, CDR2 YYNGEE. CDR3 length equals 16 residues. CDR3 DNA sequence: TGTGCCAGCAGCGTAGCACTAGCGGGGGGCACAGATACGCAGTATTTT. The encoded protein is CASSVALAGGTDTQYF.

This chain connects TRBV2 to TRBJ1-1; D is ambiguous. This CDR3 has 16 residues. Germline CDR1 and CDR2: SNHLY and FYNNEI. V was trimmed by 1 base and J by 4 bases, leaving 16 bases between them. CDR3 DNA: TGTGCCAGCAGTGAAGAGCGGGAGATCCTCCTCACTGAAGCTTTCTTT. Amino acids: CASSEEREILLTEAFF. Using reference TRBV2 and TRBJ1-1 for the parts outside the CDR3, the full variable domain is EPEVTQTPSHQVTQMGQEVILRCVPISNHLYFYWYRQILGQKVEFLVSFYNNEISEKSEIFDDQFSVERPDGSNFTLKIRSTKLEDSAMYFCASSEEREILLTEAFFGQGTRLTVV.

This chain uses TRBV5-3 with TRBJ2-2, with D possibly TRBD1 on 5 matching bases. TRBV5-3 has ORF status, its function being uncertain. Trimming cost V 4 bases and J 5 bases, with 15 bases left between them. The CDR3 runs 15 residues. CDR3 in amino acids: CARSRRRECTGELFF. Here the CDR3 DNA reads TGTGCCAGAAGCCGTCGCAGGGAATGTACCGGGGAGCTGTTTTTT.

The CDR3 is CASRKAGTGNEQFF. CDR3 bases: TGTGCCAGCCGCAAGGCCGGGACAGGGAATGAGCAGTTCTTC. This chain joins TRBV27 and TRBJ2-1; 9 nucleotides agree with TRBD1. With V trimmed by 8 bases and J by 7 bases, 9 bases remained unmatched. Germline V CDR1 and CDR2: MNHEY, SMNVEV (reference sequence). CDR3 length equals 14 residues.

The chain couples TRBV7-9 to TRBJ1-6; TRBD1 matches 7 bases. The CDR3 is 11 amino acids. Germline CDR1 SEHNR, CDR2 FQNEAQ (reference sequence). J gave up 13 bases and V 5 bases, and 2 bases lay outside the gene matches. CDR3: CASSEQGPLHF. The CDR3, as DNA: TGTGCCAGCAGCGAACAGGGGCCCCTCCACTTT.

A few counts support this clone. This chain uses TRBV19 with TRBJ1-5; D remains unclear. Trimming pared 5 bases from V and 4 bases from J, leaving 18 bases between. The germline CDR1 and CDR2 sequences are LNHDA and SQIVND (reference sequence). The CDR3 is 16 amino acids. The CDR3 sequence is CASSFGGKRRNQPQHF. In DNA, the CDR3 is TGTGCCAGTAGTTTTGGTGGAAAGAGGAGGAATCAGCCCCAGCATTTT.

This rearrangement joins TRBV4-3 to TRBJ2-1, with D possibly matching TRBD2 (5 bases). This CDR3 is 13 amino acids long. Trimming cost V 5 bases and J 4 bases, with 9 bases left between them. Per germline, CDR1 LGHNA and CDR2 YSLEER. CDR3 residues: CASSYREYNEQFF. The DNA of the CDR3 is TGCGCCAGCAGCTATAGGGAGTACAATGAGCAGTTCTTC.

The chain recombines TRBV11-3 with TRBJ2-7; 7 bases are a match to TRBD2. V was pared by 0 bases and J by 1 base, with 6 bases of the junction left unmatched. Germline assignment: CDR1 SGHNT and CDR2 YENEEA. This CDR3 contains 16 residues. CDR3 bases: TGTGCCAGCAGCTTAGAGGGCGGGGGAGGATCCTACGAGCAGTACTTC. This gives the protein CASSLEGGGGSYEQYF. The full variable domain, completed using reference TRBV11-3 and TRBJ2-7, is EAGVVQSPRYKIIEKKQPVAFWCNPISGHNTLYWYLQNLGQGPELLIRYENEEAVDDSQLPKDRFSAERLKGVDSTLKIQPAELGDSAVYLCASSLEGGGGSYEQYFGPGTRLTVT.

The genes are TRBV11-1 and TRBJ2-7, with TRBD2 matching over 10 bases. Trimming took 4 bases from V and 7 from J; bases not matched to a gene: 13. Germline values: CDR1 SGHAT, CDR2 FQDESV (reference sequence). The CDR3 covers 16 residues. The CDR3 nucleotides read TGTGCCAGCAGCTCGTTAGCGGGGGGTCAACAGAAGGAGCAGTACTTC. Amino acids: CASSSLAGGQQKEQYF. The complete variable domain, with remaining parts taken from reference TRBV11-1 and TRBJ2-7, reads EAEVAQSPRYKITEKSQAVAFWCDPISGHATLYWYRQILGQGPELLVQFQDESVVDDSQLPKDRFSAERLKGVDSTLKIQPAELGDSAMYLCASSSLAGGQQKEQYFGPGTRLTVT.

The chain's CDR3 is CASSEYSGAEAFF. The CDR3 DNA reads TGCGCCAGCAGTGAGTACAGCGGAGCTGAAGCTTTCTTT. The chain combines TRBV10-1 with TRBJ1-1; D not certain. Trimming shortened V by 1 base and J by 6 bases, and 9 bases separated the two germline ends. Germline values: CDR1 WNHNN, CDR2 SYGVQD (reference sequence). This CDR3 has 13 residues.

This clone has just one count. The rearrangement links TRBV28 to TRBJ1-2, with 7 bases identical to TRBD1. The V and J ends lost 6 bases and 3 bases, in that order; junction bases with no gene match: 10. The CDR3 runs to 15 residues. CDR1 is MDHEN, CDR2 SYDVKM, per germline. For the CDR3, the DNA is TGTGCCAGCAGCCGTCGACAGGGAATATACTATGGCTACACCTTC. Translation gives CASSRRQGIYYGYTF.